Listed here is a single T cell receptor beta chain. The record originates from a study of OX40 agonist ivuxolimab in advanced cancers. Study summary: Patients with prior anti-PD-1, anti-PD-L1 or anti-CTLA-4 therapy were eligible; 40% had some.

Germline V gives CDR1 MNHEY, CDR2 SVGAGI. This CDR3 has 13 amino acids. Trimming cost V 6 bases and J 8 bases; bases outside gene matches: 8. The table came from immunoSEQ multiplex PCR; TCRdb's copy has only in-frame clones and leaves some out. The sample lists about 73,000 clones, more than 90% seen once, with approximately 9.3% in the top ten. This clonotype was sampled from an adult with an advanced solid tumor such as melanoma, head and neck, liver or kidney cancer. The input for sequencing was CD4+ or CD8+ T cells sorted from blood, taken in a trial of the OX40 agonist ivuxolimab. The V gene is TRBV6-5, the J gene TRBJ1-2; 8 positions agree with TRBD1. Here the CDR3 DNA reads TGTGCCAGCAGCCAACAGGGGGTATTGGGCTACACCTTC. Translated: CASSQQGVLGYTF.